The 27 T cell receptor beta chains in this list originate from one sample, sequenced in a study of OX40 agonist ivuxolimab in advanced cancers. TCRdb's table, derived via immunoSEQ multiplex PCR, lists solely in-frame clones and lacks some. The data hold 30,000 to 45,000 clones, with about 90% observed a single time. This specimen consisted of CD4+ or CD8+ T cells sorted from blood, obtained in a trial of the OX40 agonist ivuxolimab. These receptors were taken from an adult with an advanced solid tumor such as melanoma, head and neck, liver or kidney cancer.

V usage is TRBV28 and J usage is TRBJ1-6, with D hard to call. The germline V gene has CDR1 MDHEN and CDR2 SYDVKM. The CDR3 extends over 12 amino acids. V shed 5 bases and J shed 12 bases, with 11 bases lying between them. Written as DNA, the CDR3 is TGTGCCAGCAGTCCTCCCCCTGAACCCCTCCACTTT. It translates to CASSPPPEPLHF.

The chain carries TRBV21-1 and TRBJ1-1. TRBV21-1 is tagged as a pseudogene. The CDR3 totals 14 residues. The CDR3 reads CASSKARRDTEAFF. In DNA, the CDR3 is TGTGCCAGCAGCAAAGCGCGGCGGGACACTGAAGCTTTCTTT.

This rearrangement joins TRBV5-1 to TRBJ2-7; possible D gene TRBD2, 6 bases. Trimming left V 0 bases short and J 3 bases short, with 13 bases between. Germline CDR1 reads SGHRS; CDR2 reads YFSETQ. The length of the CDR3 is 15 residues. DNA of the CDR3: TGCGCCAGCAGCTTGGGGGCAGCCGGGGGCTACGAGCAGTACTTC. Its translation is CASSLGAAGGYEQYF. Together with reference TRBV5-1 and TRBJ2-7, the CDR3 gives the full variable domain: KAGVTQTPRYLIKTRGQQVTLSCSPISGHRSVSWYQQTPGQGLQFLFEYFSETQRNKGNFPGRFSGRQFSNSRSEMNVSTLELGDSALYLCASSLGAAGGYEQYFGPGTRLTVT.

V is TRBV7-8 and J is TRBJ2-6; TRBD1 matches 12 bases. Germline-derived CDR1 and CDR2 are SGHVS and FQNEAQ. The CDR3 spans 20 residues. The V and J ends lost 2 bases and 5 bases, in that order; junction bases with no gene match: 13. CDR3: CASSLPSRGTGGLRANVLTF. In DNA, the CDR3 is TGTGCCAGCAGCTTACCGTCTCGCGGGACAGGGGGCTTACGGGCCAACGTCCTGACTTTC.

The chain uses TRBV20-1 and TRBJ2-5; D not certain. Germline-derived CDR1 and CDR2 are DFQATT and SNEGSKA (reference sequence). V was trimmed by 1 base and J by 9 bases, leaving 9 bases between them. The CDR3 is 11 residues long. This chain's CDR3 is CSARAADPQYF. The CDR3 region has the DNA TGCAGTGCTAGAGCGGCCGACCCCCAGTACTTC.

V gene TRBV7-8 combines with J gene TRBJ2-6; 8 bases line up with TRBD2. This CDR3 comprises 19 residues. Losses at the gene ends were 2 bases for V and 0 bases for J; bases not matched to a gene: 9. Looked up from germline, CDR1 is SGHVS and CDR2 is FQNEAQ. The CDR3 spells CASSLRMIAGTSGANVLTF. The CDR3 DNA reads as TGTGCCAGCAGCTTACGTATGATAGCGGGGACCTCTGGGGCCAACGTCCTGACTTTC.

The rearrangement joins TRBV6-5 to TRBJ2-2; TRBD2 is a possible D gene (5 bases). The CDR3 loop spans 14 amino acids. CDR1 is MNHEY, CDR2 SVGAGI, per germline. V was shortened by 3 bases and J by 5 bases, with 10 bases between the two germline ends. The CDR3: CASSYRRGTGELFF. The CDR3 coding sequence is TGTGCCAGCAGTTATCGGCGCGGGACCGGGGAGCTGTTTTTT.

The chain joins TRBV18 to TRBJ2-1, with 7 bases that match TRBD2. The V segment lost 2 bases and the J segment 2 bases; nucleotides outside the gene matches: 6. The CDR3 length is 16 residues. Germline lookup yields CDR1 KGHSH and CDR2 LQKENI. CDR3 sequence reads: CASSPAGTTTYNEQFF. In nucleotides, the CDR3 is TGTGCCAGCTCACCAGCCGGGACTACCACCTACAATGAGCAGTTCTTC.

This sequence joins TRBV6-5 and TRBJ2-2; 9 bases align to TRBD1. The J segment lost 6 bases and the V segment lost 7 bases, leaving 6 bases of the junction unmatched. The germline V gene encodes CDR1 MNHEY and CDR2 SVGAGI. The CDR3 has 14 residues. The CDR3 bases are TGTGCCAGCAAGGGACAGGGCTCGGCCGGGGAGCTGTTTTTT. This codes for CASKGQGSAGELFF.

This chain uses TRBV5-6 with TRBJ2-3; D might be TRBD2 (5 bases). Germline assignment: CDR1 SGHDT and CDR2 YYEEEE. The CDR3 totals 15 residues. V lost 6 bases to trimming and J lost 0 bases, with 14 bases between them. The CDR3 protein is CASNPLAPSTDTQYF. CDR3 bases: TGTGCCAGCAACCCCTTAGCGCCCAGCACAGATACGCAGTATTTT.

This chain connects TRBV18 to TRBJ1-4; D gene unclear. Germline CDR1 and CDR2: KGHSH and LQKENI. Deletions cut 4 bases from V and 4 bases from J, with 7 bases between. This CDR3 has 13 residues. The CDR3 here is CASSRSVNEKLFF. CDR3 DNA: TGTGCCAGCTCACGGTCAGTTAATGAAAAACTGTTTTTT.

This sequence joins TRBV9 and TRBJ2-1; 8 bases are shared with TRBD1. The V segment lost 0 bases and the J segment 9 bases; nucleotides outside the gene matches: 5. CDR3 length equals 14 residues. CDR1 and CDR2 (germline): SGDLS, YYNGEE. The CDR3 sequence is CASSVGQGISEQFF. CDR3 nucleotides: TGTGCCAGCAGCGTAGGACAGGGGATATCTGAGCAGTTCTTC.

This clone occurred once. This chain links TRBV5-5 with TRBJ2-1; D call uncertain. Per the germline V gene, CDR1 is SGHKS and CDR2 is YYEKEE (reference sequence). Trimming removed 5 bases from V and 1 base from J, with 13 bases in between. CDR3 length: 15 residues. CDR3 residues: CASSPGSFSYNEQFF. CDR3 DNA sequence: TGTGCCAGCAGTCCTGGGTCCTTTTCCTACAATGAGCAGTTCTTC.

CDR3 DNA: TGTGCCACCAGCATGACAGTGAACACTGAAGCTTTCTTT. Translating gives CATSMTVNTEAFF. The V gene is TRBV15, the J gene TRBJ1-1; tentative D call: TRBD1 (5 bases). V was cut by 4 bases and J by 0 bases, with 6 bases left in between. In germline, CDR1 is LNHNV, CDR2 YYDKDF (reference sequence). CDR3 length: 13 amino acids.

This clone was picked up one time. V and J are TRBV28 and TRBJ1-2, with 7 nucleotides matching TRBD1. Germline lookup yields CDR1 MDHEN and CDR2 SYDVKM. V lost 5 bases to trimming and J lost 7 bases; unmatched junction nucleotides: 10. This CDR3 has 14 residues. The CDR3 DNA reads TGTGCCAGCAGTCCTCCCAAGGGGGCGCGTGGCTACACCTTC. Its protein is CASSPPKGARGYTF.

The chain links TRBV6-1 to TRBJ1-3; D unresolved. This CDR3 spans 14 amino acids. CDR1 is MNHNS and CDR2 is SASEGT in the germline V gene. V dropped 3 bases and J dropped 0 bases, with 6 bases sitting between them. As DNA, the CDR3 is TGTGCCAGCAGTGAGGCAGACTCTGGAAACACCATATATTTT. Amino acids: CASSEADSGNTIYF.

This chain connects TRBV7-9 to TRBJ1-1; D is unclear. V lost 4 bases and J 2 bases, leaving 8 bases between the germline ends. The CDR3 contains 13 residues. Germline CDR1 is SEHNR and CDR2 is FQNEAQ (reference sequence). CDR3 amino acids: CASSYTANTEAFF. CDR3 in DNA: TGTGCCAGCAGCTACACAGCTAACACTGAAGCTTTCTTT.

V gene TRBV6-5 combines with J gene TRBJ2-5; TRBD1 matches 9 bases. The CDR3 covers 15 residues. Germline assignment: CDR1 MNHEY and CDR2 SVGAGI. Germline trimming cut 6 bases from V and 5 bases from J; bases unmatched to any gene: 10. For the CDR3, the DNA is TGTGCCAGCAGACACGTGACAGGGGGTGACGAGACCCAGTACTTC. It yields the protein CASRHVTGGDETQYF.

The chain is built from TRBV6-6 and TRBJ2-7, with 7 bases aligning to TRBD1. This CDR3 is built from 14 residues. CDR1 and CDR2 from the germline V gene are MNHNY and SVGAGI (reference sequence). The V and J ends lost 6 bases and 0 bases, in that order; junction bases with no gene match: 5. This chain's CDR3 is CASSRDRSSYEQYF. The DNA for the CDR3 is TGTGCCAGCAGCAGGGACAGAAGCTCCTACGAGCAGTACTTC.

This chain joins TRBV7-9 and TRBJ2-3; TRBD2 agrees at 13 bases. Trimming cost V 5 bases and J 5 bases; bases outside gene matches: 7. The CDR3 consists of 16 residues. Germline values: CDR1 SEHNR, CDR2 FQNEAQ (reference sequence). DNA of the CDR3: TGTGCCAGCAGCAAAACTAGCGGGAGGGCCCTAGATACGCAGTATTTT. Protein sequence: CASSKTSGRALDTQYF.

The V call is TRBV14, the J call TRBJ2-5, with 8 positions matching TRBD1. The J call may be mistaken, given a closer DNA end match to TRBJ2-7. This CDR3 is 14 amino acids long. The V gene's germline CDR1 is SGHDN and CDR2 FVKESK. The CDR3 region has the DNA TGTGCCAGCAGCCCCTGGACAGGGTCCTACGAGCAGTACTTC. This codes for CASSPWTGSYEQYF.

The J gene is TRBJ2-5, the V gene TRBV28; D gene uncertain. Germline V gene lookup returns CDR1 MDHEN and CDR2 SYDVKM. Trimming removed 1 base from V and 5 bases from J, with 5 bases in between. This CDR3 has 12 residues. This CDR3 is CASSLLDETQYF. CDR3 nucleotide sequence: TGTGCCAGCAGTTTATTAGACGAGACCCAGTACTTC.

The chain carries TRBV6-5 and TRBJ2-5, with TRBD2 matching over 9 bases. V lost 0 bases, J lost 2 bases, and 4 bases stayed unmatched. The CDR3 loop spans 16 amino acids. CDR1 MNHEY and CDR2 SVGAGI come from the germline V gene. The CDR3 spells CASSYSALAGQETQYF. The CDR3 coding sequence is TGTGCCAGCAGTTACTCAGCACTAGCGGGTCAAGAGACCCAGTACTTC.

The genes are TRBV5-5 and TRBJ2-1; D is uncertain. The CDR3 has 15 amino acids. CDR1 and CDR2 from the germline V gene are SGHKS and YYEKEE (reference sequence). Trimming removed 3 bases from V and 2 bases from J, with 12 bases in between. The CDR3 sequence is CASSSVPLTYNEQFF. Written as DNA, the CDR3 is TGTGCCAGCAGCTCGGTACCCCTCACCTACAATGAGCAGTTCTTC.

The genes are TRBV28 and TRBJ1-2; D gene unclear. Trimming removed 10 bases at V and 2 bases at J, with 11 bases between. CDR1 and CDR2 (germline): MDHEN, SYDVKM. This CDR3 region has 12 residues. Written as DNA, the CDR3 is TGTGCCATCAAAAAAGGGAACTATGGCTACACCTTC. Protein product: CAIKKGNYGYTF.

The chain employs TRBV5-1 and TRBJ2-2, with 8 bases identical to TRBD1. The ends lost 4 bases at V and 0 bases at J; junction bases unmatched: 8. The CDR3 length is 17 residues. Per germline, CDR1 SGHRS and CDR2 YFSETQ. For the CDR3, the DNA is TGCGCCAGCAGCCCCACCCCGACAGGGGCGAACACCGGGGAGCTGTTTTTT. Translation: CASSPTPTGANTGELFF.

This clone was seen a handful of times. This chain connects TRBV7-3 to TRBJ1-1; 8 nucleotides match TRBD1. The V gene end was trimmed by 4 bases and the J gene end by 3 bases; junction bases not matched to a gene: 13. The CDR3 contains 17 residues. Per germline, CDR1 SGHTA and CDR2 FQGTGA. CDR3 coding DNA: TGTGCCAGCAGCTCGCAGGGGGCCCGGTACGCGGACACTGAAGCTTTCTTT. This gives the protein CASSSQGARYADTEAFF.